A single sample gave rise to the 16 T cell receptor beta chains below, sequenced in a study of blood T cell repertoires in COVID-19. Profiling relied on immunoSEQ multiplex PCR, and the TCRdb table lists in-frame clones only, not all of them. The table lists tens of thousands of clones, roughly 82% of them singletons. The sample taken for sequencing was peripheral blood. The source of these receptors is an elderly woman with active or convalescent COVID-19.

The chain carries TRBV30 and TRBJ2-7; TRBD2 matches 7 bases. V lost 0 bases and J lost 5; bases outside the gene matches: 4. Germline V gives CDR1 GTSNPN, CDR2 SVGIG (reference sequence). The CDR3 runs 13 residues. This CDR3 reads CAWSVGRGDEQYF. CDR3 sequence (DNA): TGTGCCTGGAGTGTAGGCCGGGGGGACGAGCAGTACTTC.

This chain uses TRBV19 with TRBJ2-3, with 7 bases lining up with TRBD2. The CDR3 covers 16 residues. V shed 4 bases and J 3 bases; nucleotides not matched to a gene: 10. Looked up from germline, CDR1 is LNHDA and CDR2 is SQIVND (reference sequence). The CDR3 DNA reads TGTGCCAGTAGTAATCTCGGCGGGGGTGAGACAGATACGCAGTATTTT. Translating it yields CASSNLGGGETDTQYF.

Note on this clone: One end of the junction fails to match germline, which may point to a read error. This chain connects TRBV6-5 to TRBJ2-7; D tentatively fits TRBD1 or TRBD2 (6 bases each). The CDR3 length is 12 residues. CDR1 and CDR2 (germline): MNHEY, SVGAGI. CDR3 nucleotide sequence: TGTGCCAGCACTTACAGGGAGGACGAGCAGTACTTC. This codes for CASTYREDEQYF.

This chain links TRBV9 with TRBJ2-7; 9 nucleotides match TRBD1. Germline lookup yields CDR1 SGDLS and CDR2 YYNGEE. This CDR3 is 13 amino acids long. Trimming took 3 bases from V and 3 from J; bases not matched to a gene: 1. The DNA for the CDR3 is TGTGCCAGCAGCGGGGGACAGGGCTACGAGCAGTACTTC. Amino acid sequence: CASSGGQGYEQYF.

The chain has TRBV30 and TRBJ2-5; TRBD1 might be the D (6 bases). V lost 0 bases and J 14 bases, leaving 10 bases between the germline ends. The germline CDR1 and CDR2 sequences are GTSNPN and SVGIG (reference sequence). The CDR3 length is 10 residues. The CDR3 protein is CAWSVRTDYF. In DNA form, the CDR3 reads TGTGCCTGGAGTGTAAGGACAGATTACTTC.

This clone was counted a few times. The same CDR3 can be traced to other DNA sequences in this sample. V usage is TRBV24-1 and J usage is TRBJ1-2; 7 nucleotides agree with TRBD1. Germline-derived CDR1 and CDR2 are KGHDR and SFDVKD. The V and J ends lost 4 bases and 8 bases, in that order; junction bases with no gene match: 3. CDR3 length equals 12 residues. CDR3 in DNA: TGTGCCACCAGTGAGACAGGGTACGGCTACACCTTC. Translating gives CATSETGYGYTF.

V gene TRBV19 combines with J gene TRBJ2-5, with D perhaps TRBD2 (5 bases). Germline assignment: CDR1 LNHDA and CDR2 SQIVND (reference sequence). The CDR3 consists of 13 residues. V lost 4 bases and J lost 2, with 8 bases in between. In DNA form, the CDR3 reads TGTGCCAGTAGTACCGGACTGCAAGAGACCCAGTACTTC. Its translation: CASSTGLQETQYF.

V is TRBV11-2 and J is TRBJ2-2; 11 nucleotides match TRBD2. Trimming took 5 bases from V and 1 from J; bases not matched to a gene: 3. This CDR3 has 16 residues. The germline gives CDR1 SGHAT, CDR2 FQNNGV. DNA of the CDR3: TGTGCCAGCAGCCCAACTAGCGGGGGGAACACCGGGGAGCTGTTTTTT. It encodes CASSPTSGGNTGELFF.

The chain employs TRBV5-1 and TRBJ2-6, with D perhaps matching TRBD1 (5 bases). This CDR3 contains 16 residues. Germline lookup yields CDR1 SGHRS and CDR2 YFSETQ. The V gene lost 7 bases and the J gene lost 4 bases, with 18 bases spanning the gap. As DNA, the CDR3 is TGCGCCAGCTTTTTGGACATTGGGGTGGGGGCCAACGTCCTGACTTTC. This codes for CASFLDIGVGANVLTF.

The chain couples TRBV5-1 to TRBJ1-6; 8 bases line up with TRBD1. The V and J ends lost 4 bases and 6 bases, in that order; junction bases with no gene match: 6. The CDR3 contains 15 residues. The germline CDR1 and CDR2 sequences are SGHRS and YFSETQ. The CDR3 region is CASSDLTGGNSPLHF. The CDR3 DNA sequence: TGCGCCAGCAGCGACCTTACAGGGGGTAATTCACCCCTCCACTTT. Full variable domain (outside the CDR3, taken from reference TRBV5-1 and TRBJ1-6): KAGVTQTPRYLIKTRGQQVTLSCSPISGHRSVSWYQQTPGQGLQFLFEYFSETQRNKGNFPGRFSGRQFSNSRSEMNVSTLELGDSALYLCASSDLTGGNSPLHFGNGTRLTVT.

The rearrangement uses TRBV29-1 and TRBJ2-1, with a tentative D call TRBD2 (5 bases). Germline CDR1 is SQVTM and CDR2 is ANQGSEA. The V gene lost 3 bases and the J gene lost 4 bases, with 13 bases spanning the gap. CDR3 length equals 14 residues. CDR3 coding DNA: TGCAGCGTTGACCCCGCTGGACTTTACAATGAGCAGTTCTTC. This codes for CSVDPAGLYNEQFF.

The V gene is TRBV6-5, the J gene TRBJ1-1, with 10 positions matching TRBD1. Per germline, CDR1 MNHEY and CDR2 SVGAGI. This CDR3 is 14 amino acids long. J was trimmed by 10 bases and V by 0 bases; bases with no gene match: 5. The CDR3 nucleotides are TGTGCCAGCAGTTACTCAGACAGGGGGCGGGGAGCTTTCTTT. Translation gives CASSYSDRGRGAFF.

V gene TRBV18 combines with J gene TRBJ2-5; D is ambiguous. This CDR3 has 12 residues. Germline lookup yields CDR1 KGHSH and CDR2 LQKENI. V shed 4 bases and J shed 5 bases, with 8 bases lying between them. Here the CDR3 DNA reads TGTGCCAGCTCACGGCTGGAGGAGACCCAGTACTTC. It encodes CASSRLEETQYF.

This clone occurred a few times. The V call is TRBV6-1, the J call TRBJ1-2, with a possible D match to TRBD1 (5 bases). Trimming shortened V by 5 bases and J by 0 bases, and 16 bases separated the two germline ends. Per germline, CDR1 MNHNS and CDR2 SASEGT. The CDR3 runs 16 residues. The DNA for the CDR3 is TGTGCCAGCAGTAAAGACTCGGGGGAGGCTAACTATGGCTACACCTTC. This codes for CASSKDSGEANYGYTF.

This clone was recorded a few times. CDR3 coding DNA: TGTGCCAGCTCGAAGCGGGGGGAAAATGAGCAGTTCTTC. Translated, it gives CASSKRGENEQFF. This sequence joins TRBV6-6 and TRBJ2-1, with 9 bases fitting TRBD2. From germline, CDR1 is MNHNY and CDR2 SVGAGI (reference sequence). V was clipped by 8 bases and J by 7 bases; unmatched bases: 6. The CDR3 contains 13 residues.

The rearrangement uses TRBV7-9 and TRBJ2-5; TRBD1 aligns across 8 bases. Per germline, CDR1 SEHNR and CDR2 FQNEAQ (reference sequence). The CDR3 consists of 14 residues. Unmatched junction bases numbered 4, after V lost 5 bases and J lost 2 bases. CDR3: CASSTGQGQETQYF. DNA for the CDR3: TGTGCCAGCAGCACAGGACAGGGACAAGAGACCCAGTACTTC. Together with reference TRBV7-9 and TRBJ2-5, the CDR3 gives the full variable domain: DTGVSQNPRHKITKRGQNVTFRCDPISEHNRLYWYRQTLGQGPEFLTYFQNEAQLEKSRLLSDRFSAERPKGSFSTLEIQRTEQGDSAMYLCASSTGQGQETQYFGPGTRLLVL.